Listed below are T cell receptor beta chains from one sample, sequenced in a study of monozygotic twins with inflammatory bowel disease. TCRdb reprocessed the 5' RACE reads; each CDR3 protein has one entry and no DNA is given. The sample table includes 350,000 to 500,000 distinct CDR3 sequences. Sequences were obtained from blood. The receptor source for this set is a human donor with ulcerative colitis or Crohn's disease, or a healthy co-twin of an affected twin (not recorded which). The CDR3 runs from the conserved cysteine through the conserved F or W.

V: TRBV7-2
J: TRBJ2-1
CDR3: CASSLGGRAGNEQFF

V: TRBV6-1
J: TRBJ2-2
CDR3: CASSEEGYGTGELFF

V: TRBV20-1
J: TRBJ2-1
CDR3: CSAGQGINEQFF

V: TRBV4-2
J: TRBJ2-7
CDR3: CASSQEGGGISYEQYF

V: TRBV11-2
J: TRBJ2-1
CDR3: CASSLDFPLSVLYNEQFF

V: TRBV29-1
J: TRBJ2-5
CDR3: CSVEQAEETQYF

V: TRBV27
J: TRBJ2-2
CDR3: CASSLFGQSTGELFF

V: TRBV5-1
J: TRBJ2-6
CDR3: CASSLAPGQGAPGANVLTF

V: TRBV14
J: TRBJ2-7
CDR3: CASSQANGIGEQYF

V: TRBV7-9
J: TRBJ1-5
CDR3: CASSGPGNQPQHF

V: TRBV7-2
J: TRBJ2-1
CDR3: CASSSFRDGEQFF

V: TRBV20-1
J: TRBJ2-7
CDR3: CSAAGLSNEQYF

V: TRBV5-6
J: TRBJ2-5
CDR3: CASSVLTTQETQYF

V: TRBV2
J: TRBJ1-3
CDR3: CASKSDHSGNTIYF

V: TRBV20-1
J: TRBJ2-1
CDR3: CSATLLAGSYNEQFF